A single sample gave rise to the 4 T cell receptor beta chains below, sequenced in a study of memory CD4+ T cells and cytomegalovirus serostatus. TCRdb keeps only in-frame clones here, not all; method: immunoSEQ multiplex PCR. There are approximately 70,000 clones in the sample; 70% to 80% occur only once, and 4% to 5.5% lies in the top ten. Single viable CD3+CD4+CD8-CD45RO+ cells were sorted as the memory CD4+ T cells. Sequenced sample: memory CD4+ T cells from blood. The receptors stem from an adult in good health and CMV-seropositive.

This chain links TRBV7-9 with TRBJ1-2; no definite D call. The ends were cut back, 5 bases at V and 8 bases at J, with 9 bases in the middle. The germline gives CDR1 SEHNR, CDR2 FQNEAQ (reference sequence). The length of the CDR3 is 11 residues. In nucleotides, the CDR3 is TGTGCCAGCAGCCCCCAATGGGGCTACACCTTC. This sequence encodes CASSPQWGYTF.

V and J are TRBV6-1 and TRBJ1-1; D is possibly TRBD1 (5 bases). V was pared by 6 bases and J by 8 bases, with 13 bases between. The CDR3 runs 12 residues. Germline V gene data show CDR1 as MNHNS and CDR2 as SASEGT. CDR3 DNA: TGTGCCAGCAGGGGGGACGGGAGAGAAGCTTTCTTT. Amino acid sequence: CASRGDGREAFF.

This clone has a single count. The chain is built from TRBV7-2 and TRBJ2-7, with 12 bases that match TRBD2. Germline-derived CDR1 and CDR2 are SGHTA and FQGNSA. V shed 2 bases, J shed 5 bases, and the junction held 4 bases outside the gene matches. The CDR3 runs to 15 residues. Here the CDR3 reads CASSLPLAGGNEQYF. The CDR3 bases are TGTGCCAGCAGCTTACCACTAGCGGGAGGTAACGAGCAGTACTTC.

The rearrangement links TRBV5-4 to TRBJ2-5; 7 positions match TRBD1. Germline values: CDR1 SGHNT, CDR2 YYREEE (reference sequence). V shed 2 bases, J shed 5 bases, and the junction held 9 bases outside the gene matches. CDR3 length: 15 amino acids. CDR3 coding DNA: TGTGCCAGCAGCTTTGGACAGGTGAATCGTGAGACCCAGTACTTC. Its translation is CASSFGQVNRETQYF. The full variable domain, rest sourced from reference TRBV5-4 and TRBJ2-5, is ETGVTQSPTHLIKTRGQQVTLRCSSQSGHNTVSWYQQALGQGPQFIFQYYREEENGRGNFPPRFSGLQFPNYSSELNVNALELDDSALYLCASSFGQVNRETQYFGPGTRLLVL.